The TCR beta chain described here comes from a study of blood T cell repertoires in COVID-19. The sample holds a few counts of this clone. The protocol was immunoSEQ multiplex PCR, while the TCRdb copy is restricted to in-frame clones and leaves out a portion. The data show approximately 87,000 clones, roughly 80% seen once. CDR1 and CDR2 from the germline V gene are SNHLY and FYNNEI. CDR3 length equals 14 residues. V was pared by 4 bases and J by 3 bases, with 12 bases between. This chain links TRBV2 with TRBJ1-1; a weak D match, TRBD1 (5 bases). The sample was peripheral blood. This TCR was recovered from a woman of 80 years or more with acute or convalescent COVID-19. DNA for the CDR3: TGTGCCAGCAGTGTAAGTCTCAGGGACACTGAAGCTTTCTTT. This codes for CASSVSLRDTEAFF.